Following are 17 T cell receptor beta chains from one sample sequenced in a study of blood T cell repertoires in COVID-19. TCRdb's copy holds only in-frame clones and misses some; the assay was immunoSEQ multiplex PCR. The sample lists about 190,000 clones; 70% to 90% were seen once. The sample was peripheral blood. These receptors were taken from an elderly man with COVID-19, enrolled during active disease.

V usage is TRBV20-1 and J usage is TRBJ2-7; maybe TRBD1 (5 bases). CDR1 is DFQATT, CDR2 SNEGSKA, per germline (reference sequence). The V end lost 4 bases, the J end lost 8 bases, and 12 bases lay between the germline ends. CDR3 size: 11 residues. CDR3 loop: CSATADRQQYF. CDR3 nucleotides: TGCAGTGCTACTGCTGACAGACAGCAGTACTTC.

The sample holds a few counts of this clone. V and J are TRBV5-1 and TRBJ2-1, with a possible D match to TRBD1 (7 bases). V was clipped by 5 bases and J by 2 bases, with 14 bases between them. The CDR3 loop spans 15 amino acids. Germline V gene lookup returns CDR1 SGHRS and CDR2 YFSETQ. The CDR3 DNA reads TGCGCCAGCAGTTCCAGGGGGGCCCCCTACAATGAGCAGTTCTTC. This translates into CASSSRGAPYNEQFF.

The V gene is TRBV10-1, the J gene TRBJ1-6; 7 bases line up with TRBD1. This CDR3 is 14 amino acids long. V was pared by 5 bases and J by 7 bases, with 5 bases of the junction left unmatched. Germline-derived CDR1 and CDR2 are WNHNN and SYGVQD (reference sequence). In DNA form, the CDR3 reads TGCGCCAGCAGTCCTCGACAGGGAAATTCACCCCTCCACTTT. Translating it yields CASSPRQGNSPLHF.

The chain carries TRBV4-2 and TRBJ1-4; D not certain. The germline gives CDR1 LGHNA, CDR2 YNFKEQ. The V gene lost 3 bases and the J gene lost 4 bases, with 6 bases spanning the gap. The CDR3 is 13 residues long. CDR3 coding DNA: TGTGCCAGCAGCCAGGGCCTTAATGAAAAACTGTTTTTT. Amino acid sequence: CASSQGLNEKLFF.

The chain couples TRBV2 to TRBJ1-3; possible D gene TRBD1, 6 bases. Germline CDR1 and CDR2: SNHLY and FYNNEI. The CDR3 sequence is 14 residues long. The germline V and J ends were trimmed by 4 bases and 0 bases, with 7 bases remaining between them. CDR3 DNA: TGTGCCAGCAGTGGGGGACACTCTGGAAACACCATATATTTT. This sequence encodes CASSGGHSGNTIYF.

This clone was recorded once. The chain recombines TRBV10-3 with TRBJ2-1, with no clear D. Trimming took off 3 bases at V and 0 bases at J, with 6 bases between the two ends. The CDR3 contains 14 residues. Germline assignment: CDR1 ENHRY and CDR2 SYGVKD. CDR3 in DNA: TGTGCCATCAGTGAAATAATCTCCTACAATGAGCAGTTCTTC. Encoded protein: CAISEIISYNEQFF.

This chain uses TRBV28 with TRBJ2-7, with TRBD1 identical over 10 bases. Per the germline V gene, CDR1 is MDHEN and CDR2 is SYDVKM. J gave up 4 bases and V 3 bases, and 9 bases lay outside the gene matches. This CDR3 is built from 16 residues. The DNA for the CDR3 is TGTGCCAGCAGTTTGGCGGGGGGACAGGGGAGGTACGAGCAGTACTTC. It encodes CASSLAGGQGRYEQYF.

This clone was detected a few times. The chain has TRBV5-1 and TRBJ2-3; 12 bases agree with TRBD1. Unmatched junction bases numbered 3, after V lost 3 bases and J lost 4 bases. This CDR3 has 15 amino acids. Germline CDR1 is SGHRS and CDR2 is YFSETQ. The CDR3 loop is CASSWGQGAADTQYF. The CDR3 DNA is TGCGCCAGCAGCTGGGGACAGGGGGCCGCAGATACGCAGTATTTT.

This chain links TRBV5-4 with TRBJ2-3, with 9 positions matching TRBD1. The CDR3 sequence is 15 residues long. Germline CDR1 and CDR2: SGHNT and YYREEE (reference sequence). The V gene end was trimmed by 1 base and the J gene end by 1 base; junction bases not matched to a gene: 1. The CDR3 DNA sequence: TGTGCCAGCAGCTTGAGGGACAGGGGCACAGATACGCAGTATTTT. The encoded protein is CASSLRDRGTDTQYF.

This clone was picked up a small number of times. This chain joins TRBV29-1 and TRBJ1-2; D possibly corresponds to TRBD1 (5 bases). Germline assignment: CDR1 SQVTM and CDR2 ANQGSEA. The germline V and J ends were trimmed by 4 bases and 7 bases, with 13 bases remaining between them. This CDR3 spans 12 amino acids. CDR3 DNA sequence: TGCAGCGTTGTGCTCGGACAAGGTGGCTACACCTTC. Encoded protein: CSVVLGQGGYTF.

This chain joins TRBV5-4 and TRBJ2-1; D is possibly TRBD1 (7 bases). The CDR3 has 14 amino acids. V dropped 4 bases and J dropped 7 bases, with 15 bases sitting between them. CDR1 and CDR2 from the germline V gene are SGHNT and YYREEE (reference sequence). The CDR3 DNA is TGTGCCAGCAGCCCAACAGGGGCGGGGAATGAGCAGTTCTTC. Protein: CASSPTGAGNEQFF. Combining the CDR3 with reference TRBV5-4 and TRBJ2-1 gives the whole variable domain ETGVTQSPTHLIKTRGQQVTLRCSSQSGHNTVSWYQQALGQGPQFIFQYYREEENGRGNFPPRFSGLQFPNYSSELNVNALELDDSALYLCASSPTGAGNEQFFGPGTRLTVL.

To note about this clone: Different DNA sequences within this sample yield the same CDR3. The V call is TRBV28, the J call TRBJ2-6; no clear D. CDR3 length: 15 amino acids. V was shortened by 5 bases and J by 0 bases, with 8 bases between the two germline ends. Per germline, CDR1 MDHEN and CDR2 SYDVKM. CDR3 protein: CASSPSGSGANVLTF. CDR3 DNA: TGTGCCAGCAGTCCCTCGGGCTCTGGGGCCAACGTCCTGACTTTC.

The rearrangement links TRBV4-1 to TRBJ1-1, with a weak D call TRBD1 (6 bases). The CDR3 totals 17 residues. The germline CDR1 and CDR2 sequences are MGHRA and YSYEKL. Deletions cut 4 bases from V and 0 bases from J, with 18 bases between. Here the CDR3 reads CASSPRVGATMNTEAFF. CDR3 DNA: TGCGCCAGCAGCCCCAGAGTGGGGGCGACAATGAACACTGAAGCTTTCTTT.

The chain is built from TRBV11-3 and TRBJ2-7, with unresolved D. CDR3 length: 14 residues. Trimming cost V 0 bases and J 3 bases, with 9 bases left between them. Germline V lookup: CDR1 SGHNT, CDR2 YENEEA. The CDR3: CASSLDDTYYEQYF. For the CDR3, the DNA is TGTGCCAGCAGCTTAGATGACACGTACTACGAGCAGTACTTC.

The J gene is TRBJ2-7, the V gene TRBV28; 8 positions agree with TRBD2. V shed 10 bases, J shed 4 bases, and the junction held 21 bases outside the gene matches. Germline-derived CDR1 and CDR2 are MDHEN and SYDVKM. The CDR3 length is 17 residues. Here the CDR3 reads CATNPGGYNPPIYEQYF. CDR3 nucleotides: TGTGCCACCAATCCGGGGGGGTACAACCCCCCCATTTACGAGCAGTACTTC.

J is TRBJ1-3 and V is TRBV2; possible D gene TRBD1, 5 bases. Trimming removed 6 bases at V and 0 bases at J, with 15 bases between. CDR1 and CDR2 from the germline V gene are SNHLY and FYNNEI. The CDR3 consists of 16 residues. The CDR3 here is CASRIRVQASGNTIYF. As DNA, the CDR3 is TGTGCCAGCAGGATCAGGGTTCAGGCCTCTGGAAACACCATATATTTT.

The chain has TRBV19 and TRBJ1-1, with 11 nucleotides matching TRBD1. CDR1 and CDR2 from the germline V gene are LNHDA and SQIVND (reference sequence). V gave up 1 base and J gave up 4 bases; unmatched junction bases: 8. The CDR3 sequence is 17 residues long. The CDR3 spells CASSIGGTGGFVTEAFF. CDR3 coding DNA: TGTGCCAGTAGTATAGGGGGGACAGGGGGTTTCGTCACTGAAGCTTTCTTT.